This TCR beta chain appears in the sequencing data of a study of beta chain features in type 1 diabetes. Overall study results and limits: Patients and controls would be equally affected if PCR favored shorter templates. People with Type 1 diabetes carried modestly yet significantly shorter TCRB CDR3s in all four CD4+ subsets.

Of the isolated RNA, all was reverse transcribed, and so the sequenced material was expressed TCRB transcripts. It was found that naive, central memory and regulatory T cell samples averaged around 3.8 million reads. Repertoires were generated with immunoSEQ multiplex PCR, while TCRdb's copy carries only in-frame clones and drops some. This table holds under 150,000 clones, about 50% found once. This clone was detected a few times. Its antigen is unidentified. The sequenced material came from Tregs from blood. This receptor was obtained from a man younger than 30 in good health.

The CDR3 DNA follows: TGTGCCAGAAAATCAGACAGGGACGCTTTCTTT. Translated: CARKSDRDAFF. V gene TRBV25-1 combines with J gene TRBJ1-1; 7 bases are a match to TRBD1. The V segment lost 9 bases and the J segment 11 bases; nucleotides outside the gene matches: 9. Germline CDR1 is MGHDK and CDR2 is SYGVNS. This CDR3 comprises 11 residues.